What follows are 28 T cell receptor beta chains derived from one specimen sequenced in a study of blood T cell repertoires in COVID-19. Using immunoSEQ multiplex PCR, the repertoire was profiled, and TCRdb retains in-frame clones only, with some absent. The sample consists of 150,000 to 200,000 clones, under 95% of them appearing once. The sample comprised peripheral blood. The receptors were sampled from a man aged 18 to 35 with COVID-19, enrolled during active disease.

This rearrangement joins TRBV4-1 to TRBJ2-1; TRBD2 agrees at 11 bases. The CDR3 is 17 amino acids. V lost 1 base, J lost 6 bases, and 8 bases stayed unmatched. Germline V gene sequence: CDR1 MGHRA, CDR2 YSYEKL. CDR3 sequence (DNA): TGCGCCAGCAGCCAAGGCTATAGCGGGAGGGCAGGCAATGAGCAGTTCTTC. Amino acids: CASSQGYSGRAGNEQFF.

This chain uses TRBV14 with TRBJ1-1; D gene unclear. CDR1 is SGHDN, CDR2 FVKESK, per germline. V was clipped by 0 bases and J by 5 bases, with 13 bases between them. The CDR3 has 15 residues. The CDR3 nucleotides are TGTGCCAGCAGCCAAGATGGGGTGCGGAGGACTGAAGCTTTCTTT. Translated, it gives CASSQDGVRRTEAFF.

This chain uses TRBV5-1 with TRBJ1-6; 8 bases agree with TRBD1. The germline gives CDR1 SGHRS, CDR2 YFSETQ. The CDR3 consists of 15 residues. Trimming cost V 1 base and J 9 bases; bases outside gene matches: 6. In DNA, the CDR3 is TGCGCCAGCAGCTTGAGCGGACAGGGTAGTTCACCCCTCCACTTT. This gives the protein CASSLSGQGSSPLHF.

The gene calls are TRBV28 and TRBJ1-1, with D maybe TRBD1 (5 bases). Per germline, CDR1 MDHEN and CDR2 SYDVKM. Trimming pared 4 bases from V and 0 bases from J, leaving 15 bases between. The CDR3 covers 16 residues. CDR3 DNA sequence: TGTGCCAGCAGTTCGGGGGACCCCTTCATGAACACTGAAGCTTTCTTT. It specifies CASSSGDPFMNTEAFF.

For this clone: An end of the junction does not agree with germline; a read error may underlie this. CDR3 residues: CATSGLRATNEKLLF. CDR3 bases: TGTGCCACCAGCGGACTCCGGGCTACAAATGAAAAACTGCTTTTT. The V call is TRBV15, the J call TRBJ1-4; D gene unclear. CDR3 length: 15 amino acids. The germline CDR1 and CDR2 sequences are LNHNV and YYDKDF (reference sequence).

This rearrangement joins TRBV19 to TRBJ1-5; TRBD1 is a possible D gene (5 bases). V shed 3 bases and J shed 3 bases, with 6 bases lying between them. Germline V gene data show CDR1 as LNHDA and CDR2 as SQIVND (reference sequence). The CDR3 contains 13 residues. This chain's CDR3 is CASSIRVNQPQHF. Here the CDR3 DNA reads TGTGCCAGTAGTATCAGGGTCAATCAGCCCCAGCATTTT.

This chain uses TRBV6-2 or TRBV6-3 with TRBJ2-1, with 12 nucleotides matching TRBD2. CDR1 MNHEY and CDR2 SVGEGT come from the germline V gene. This CDR3 has 15 amino acids. Trimming at V came to 5 bases and at J to 7 bases, leaving 6 bases not matched to a gene. The CDR3 nucleotides read TGTGCCAGCAGTGGGAGACTAGCGGGAGATAATGAGCAGTTCTTC. It codes for CASSGRLAGDNEQFF.

In its sample, this clone was seen once. The chain uses TRBV10-3 and TRBJ2-1, with TRBD2 matching over 11 bases. CDR3 length equals 15 residues. Trimming took 3 bases from V and 8 from J; bases not matched to a gene: 6. In germline, CDR1 is ENHRY, CDR2 SYGVKD. CDR3 in amino acids: CAISDLAGGPYEQFF. The CDR3 DNA sequence: TGTGCCATCAGTGACTTAGCGGGAGGGCCCTATGAGCAGTTCTTC.

V usage is TRBV6-5 and J usage is TRBJ2-7; TRBD2 matches 7 bases. V lost 5 bases to trimming and J lost 1 base; unmatched junction nucleotides: 5. The germline CDR1 and CDR2 sequences are MNHEY and SVGAGI. The CDR3 extends over 14 amino acids. CDR3 DNA: TGTGCCAGCAGTAGAGGGACTACTTCCTACGAGCAGTACTTC. This codes for CASSRGTTSYEQYF.

This rearrangement joins TRBV7-2 to TRBJ2-7; 11 nucleotides line up with TRBD2. The CDR3 runs 15 residues. Germline V gene data show CDR1 as SGHTA and CDR2 as FQGNSA. The trim removed 5 bases at V and 1 base at J, leaving 4 bases unmatched. The CDR3 DNA follows: TGTGCCAGCAGCCCGGGACTAGCGGATTCCTACGAGCAGTACTTC. Encoded protein: CASSPGLADSYEQYF.

This chain joins TRBV9 and TRBJ2-7; TRBD1 agrees at 7 bases. V gave up 0 bases and J gave up 0 bases; unmatched junction bases: 12. The germline V gene encodes CDR1 SGDLS and CDR2 YYNGEE. The CDR3 has 18 residues. CDR3 coding DNA: TGTGCCAGCAGCGTAGCAGACATCCCGGACAGGAGCTCCTACGAGCAGTACTTC. It specifies CASSVADIPDRSSYEQYF.

This clone was seen a few times. V is TRBV2 and J is TRBJ1-1; 7 bases match TRBD1. The V and J ends lost 6 bases and 5 bases, in that order; junction bases with no gene match: 9. The CDR3 covers 14 residues. Germline V gene lookup returns CDR1 SNHLY and CDR2 FYNNEI. CDR3: CASRDQDRDTEAFF. The DNA of the CDR3 is TGTGCCAGCAGGGACCAAGACAGGGATACTGAAGCTTTCTTT.

V gene TRBV6-5 combines with J gene TRBJ1-1; D gene ambiguous. Trimming left V 6 bases short and J 4 bases short, with 6 bases between. The CDR3 length is 11 residues. CDR1 is MNHEY, CDR2 SVGAGI, per germline. DNA of the CDR3: TGTGCCAGCAGCAGATTCACTGAAGCTTTCTTT. Translation: CASSRFTEAFF.

In DNA form, the CDR3 reads TGTGCCAGCAGTCCGTGGGGGGAGGGCCCCTACGAGCAGTACTTC. Its translation is CASSPWGEGPYEQYF. The V and J genes are TRBV27 and TRBJ2-7; 7 bases map to TRBD2. The CDR3 runs to 15 residues. Germline V gene sequence: CDR1 MNHEY, CDR2 SMNVEV (reference sequence). V was pared by 5 bases and J by 2 bases, with 9 bases of the junction left unmatched.

On this clone itself: Germline is not matched at one junction end, which may reflect a read error. This chain connects TRBV27 to TRBJ1-4, with 10 bases fitting TRBD1. Germline CDR1 and CDR2: MNHEY and SMNVEV (reference sequence). The CDR3 has 14 residues. CDR3 in amino acids: CASSLGGTGEKLLF. The CDR3 bases are TGTGCCAGCAGTTTAGGAGGGACAGGGGAAAAACTGCTTTTT.

V is TRBV7-9 and J is TRBJ2-2, with 7 bases fitting TRBD2. CDR3 length: 16 residues. Germline assignment: CDR1 SEHNR and CDR2 FQNEAQ (reference sequence). V shed 3 bases, J shed 2 bases, and the junction held 6 bases outside the gene matches. As DNA, the CDR3 is TGTGCCAGCAGCTTTCGTGCGGGAGCCAACACCGGGGAGCTGTTTTTT. Residues: CASSFRAGANTGELFF.

The V and J genes are TRBV24-1 and TRBJ1-6; D is unclear. The V end lost 3 bases, the J end lost 0 bases, and 14 bases lay between the germline ends. The CDR3 spans 18 residues. Germline values: CDR1 KGHDR, CDR2 SFDVKD. The CDR3 here is CATSDKDVEGSYNSPLHF. The CDR3 nucleotides are TGTGCCACCAGTGATAAGGACGTTGAGGGCTCCTATAATTCACCCCTCCACTTT.

The rearrangement links TRBV7-8 to TRBJ1-1; D possibly corresponds to TRBD1 (6 bases). In germline, CDR1 is SGHVS, CDR2 FQNEAQ. The V gene lost 0 bases and the J gene lost 3 bases, with 17 bases spanning the gap. The CDR3 is 17 residues long. DNA for the CDR3: TGTGCCAGCAGCTTAGCAGGGGACACGGTACCGGACACTGAAGCTTTCTTT. Its translation: CASSLAGDTVPDTEAFF.

The V call is TRBV2, the J call TRBJ2-2, with a possible D match to TRBD2 (6 bases). From germline, CDR1 is SNHLY and CDR2 FYNNEI. Deletions cut 2 bases from V and 1 base from J, with 20 bases between. The length of the CDR3 is 19 residues. CDR3 DNA sequence: TGTGCCAGCAGTGAATTGATGGGAGGACGGCGGAGGAACACCGGGGAGCTGTTTTTT. Protein: CASSELMGGRRRNTGELFF.

This chain uses TRBV28 with TRBJ1-5; D might be TRBD1 (5 bases). This CDR3 comprises 14 residues. V was shortened by 4 bases and J by 2 bases, with 9 bases between the two germline ends. Germline lookup yields CDR1 MDHEN and CDR2 SYDVKM. The CDR3 DNA is TGTGCCAGCAGTTCTTGGGGCCGCAATCAGCCCCAGCATTTT. Translation gives CASSSWGRNQPQHF.

This clone was detected once. The chain joins TRBV5-5 to TRBJ2-1; 15 bases fit TRBD2. With V trimmed by 4 bases and J by 14 bases, 16 bases remained unmatched. The CDR3 runs to 17 residues. Germline lookup yields CDR1 SGHKS and CDR2 YYEKEE (reference sequence). CDR3 nucleotide sequence: TGTGCCAGCAGCCTCACAGGTACCGGGACTAGCGGGAGGAGGAAGTTCTTC. It yields the protein CASSLTGTGTSGRRKFF.

This clone was observed a single time. The J gene is TRBJ2-1, the V gene TRBV6-5; D gene unclear. Germline V CDR1 and CDR2: MNHEY, SVGAGI. V was shortened by 5 bases and J by 2 bases, with 7 bases between the two germline ends. This CDR3 contains 13 residues. DNA of the CDR3: TGTGCCAGCAGTCCCGACACCTACAATGAGCAGTTCTTC. It yields the protein CASSPDTYNEQFF.

This rearrangement joins TRBV10-3 to TRBJ1-5, with D possibly being TRBD1 (6 bases). V lost 5 bases and J 0 bases, leaving 11 bases between the germline ends. Germline lookup yields CDR1 ENHRY and CDR2 SYGVKD. The CDR3 spans 15 residues. The CDR3 DNA reads as TGTGCCATCAGTCAGGGGTTGACTAGCAATCAGCCCCAGCATTTT. This encodes CAISQGLTSNQPQHF.

The chain has TRBV3-1 (or the pseudogene TRBV3-2) and TRBJ1-6; possible D gene TRBD1, 5 bases. CDR3 length: 16 residues. Germline V CDR1 and CDR2: LGHDT, YNNKEL (reference sequence). V gave up 4 bases and J gave up 7 bases, with 17 bases separating them. Written as DNA, the CDR3 is TGTGCCAGCAGCCCTCGGAGGGGATCGAGGAATTCACCCCTCCACTTT. It translates to CASSPRRGSRNSPLHF.

The chain has TRBV11-2 and TRBJ1-1; 7 bases agree with TRBD1. The V segment lost 5 bases and the J segment 6 bases; nucleotides outside the gene matches: 6. In germline, CDR1 is SGHAT, CDR2 FQNNGV. The CDR3 has 13 amino acids. CDR3 loop: CASSLDREAEAFF. CDR3 DNA: TGTGCCAGCAGCCTCGACAGGGAAGCTGAAGCTTTCTTT.

This chain links TRBV24-1 with TRBJ1-5, with 9 bases lining up with TRBD1. The junction had 5 bases not matched to a gene; V was cut back by 3 bases and J by 6 bases. The CDR3 has 15 amino acids. Per the germline V gene, CDR1 is KGHDR and CDR2 is SFDVKD. CDR3 nucleotide sequence: TGTGCCACCAGTGATACAGGGGGCGCATCTCAGCCCCAGCATTTT. This sequence encodes CATSDTGGASQPQHF.

This chain links TRBV18 with TRBJ1-6; TRBD1 might be the D (6 bases). From germline, CDR1 is KGHSH and CDR2 LQKENI. The germline V and J ends were trimmed by 2 bases and 4 bases, with 9 bases remaining between them. The CDR3 spans 15 residues. CDR3 amino acids: CASSPGQSYNSPLHF. In DNA, the CDR3 is TGTGCCAGCTCACCAGGACAGTCTTATAATTCACCCCTCCACTTT.

The chain uses TRBV18 and TRBJ1-2; the match to TRBD1 covers 7 bases. Germline-derived CDR1 and CDR2 are KGHSH and LQKENI. The CDR3 is made up of 17 amino acids. V shed 2 bases, J shed 1 base, and the junction held 10 bases outside the gene matches. CDR3 in amino acids: CASSPADRDSYNYGYTF. The CDR3 nucleotides read TGTGCCAGCTCACCAGCGGACCGGGACAGCTATAACTATGGCTACACCTTC.